The 2 T cell receptor beta chains presented below share a single source sample, sequenced in a study of cytotoxic CD8 clonotypes in ibrutinib-treated CLL. Assay: immunoSEQ multiplex PCR; the TCRdb copy retains only in-frame clones and omits some. The sample lists over 150,000 clones; about 80% were seen once. The sequencing used PBMCs, collected after 12 months of ibrutinib treatment. All receptors derive from a human donor with chronic lymphocytic leukemia.

This clone was picked up one time. The gene calls are TRBV25-1 and TRBJ1-2, with 11 bases aligning to TRBD1. The CDR3 spans 15 residues. V lost 4 bases, J lost 8 bases, and 9 bases stayed unmatched. Germline assignment: CDR1 MGHDK and CDR2 SYGVNS. CDR3 coding DNA: TGTGCCAGCAGTGGAGGGTCCGGGACAGGGGGGGGCTACACCTTC. Protein sequence: CASSGGSGTGGGYTF.

This chain joins TRBV27 and TRBJ2-2; TRBD2 is a possible D gene (6 bases). The V end lost 7 bases, the J end lost 1 base, and 16 bases lay between the germline ends. CDR3 length: 16 residues. In germline, CDR1 is MNHEY, CDR2 SMNVEV (reference sequence). The CDR3 is CASTPWGGENTGELFF. The CDR3 DNA reads TGTGCCAGCACCCCCTGGGGAGGTGAGAACACCGGGGAGCTGTTTTTT.